Presented here are 26 T cell receptor beta chains from one specimen sequenced in a study of T cell repertoires in cytomegalovirus infection. TCRdb reanalysed the reads using MiXCR and keeps one entry per CDR3 protein. The table shows under 850,000 distinct CDR3 sequences, with around 32% occurring only once. Antigen specificity for these receptors is unknown. The sequencing here drew on cultured PBMCs, taken from culture after CMV antigen stimulation. The receptors originated from a human donor in good health (CMV status not recorded). Some clones in this sample may be carry-over from other donors' samples.

This clonotype appeared once. This may stem from a read error, because a much larger clone lies one nucleotide away. This chain links TRBV20-1 with TRBJ2-3, with D tentatively TRBD2 (6 bases). Germline-derived CDR1 and CDR2 are DFQATT and SNEGSKA (reference sequence). CDR3 length equals 14 residues. The V end was cut by 3 bases, the J end by 2 bases, with 12 bases between. The CDR3 reads CSASSGGITDTQYF. The CDR3 DNA reads TGCAGTGCTAGTAGCGGCGGTATCACAGATACGCAGTATTTT.

The rearrangement joins TRBV12-3 or TRBV12-4 to TRBJ2-2, with unresolved D. With 5 bases removed from V and 1 base from J, the gap between germline ends came to 14 bases. This CDR3 has 16 residues. CDR3 sequence reads: CASSRLRPKNTGELFF. As DNA, the CDR3 is TGTGCCAGCAGTAGACTGCGTCCAAAGAACACCGGGGAGCTGTTTTTT.

The chain combines TRBV2 with TRBJ2-3, with 10 nucleotides matching TRBD2. The CDR3 sequence is 14 residues long. The germline V gene encodes CDR1 SNHLY and CDR2 FYNNEI. After removal of 6 bases from V and 10 bases from J, the junction contained 10 bases not matched to a gene. CDR3 nucleotide sequence: TGTGCCAGCAGCTATACTAGCGGGATCGGTTCGCAGTATTTT. Protein: CASSYTSGIGSQYF.

The V call is TRBV19, the J call TRBJ1-2; 7 bases fit TRBD1. The junction had 10 bases not matched to a gene; V was cut back by 6 bases and J by 12 bases. The V gene's germline CDR1 is LNHDA and CDR2 SQIVND (reference sequence). The CDR3 length is 12 residues. CDR3 residues: CASSPGQAADTF. The CDR3 DNA reads TGTGCCAGTAGCCCCGGACAGGCCGCAGACACCTTC.

This sequence joins TRBV4-2 and TRBJ2-1; TRBD2 agrees at 9 bases. Germline CDR1 is LGHNA and CDR2 is YNFKEQ. CDR3 length: 15 residues. V gave up 4 bases and J gave up 9 bases; unmatched junction bases: 10. The CDR3 sequence is CASSRIAGVGGEQFF. DNA for the CDR3: TGTGCCAGCAGCCGCATAGCGGGGGTGGGGGGTGAGCAGTTCTTC.

The chain is built from TRBV5-1 and TRBJ2-1, with D unclear. The CDR3 has 15 residues. Germline CDR1 SGHRS, CDR2 YFSETQ. V was cut by 0 bases and J by 5 bases, with 12 bases left in between. The DNA for the CDR3 is TGCGCCAGCAGCTTGGGATGGCCAATCAACAATGAGCAGTTCTTC. Its translation: CASSLGWPINNEQFF.

V gene TRBV4-3 combines with J gene TRBJ1-4; D is unresolved. CDR3 size: 14 residues. V was cut by 3 bases and J by 7 bases, with 12 bases left in between. Germline CDR1 and CDR2: LGHNA and YSLEER. The chain's CDR3 is CASSHSDSREKLFF. CDR3 bases: TGCGCCAGCAGCCATTCGGATTCTCGTGAAAAACTGTTTTTT.

This clonotype was found many times. The chain uses TRBV7-8 and TRBJ1-1, with 11 nucleotides matching TRBD1. CDR1 is SGHVS and CDR2 is FQNEAQ in the germline V gene. V trimming: 5 bases; J trimming: 0 bases; junction bases outside the gene matches: 5. This CDR3 contains 16 residues. The CDR3 here is CASSPRDRGVNTEAFF. The DNA for the CDR3 is TGTGCCAGCAGCCCGCGGGACAGGGGGGTGAACACTGAAGCTTTCTTT. Looking up the rest from reference TRBV7-8 and TRBJ1-1 gives the full variable domain: GAGVSQSPRYKVAKRGQDVALRCDPISGHVSLFWYQQALGQGPEFLTYFQNEAQLDKSGLPSDRFFAERPEGSVSTLKIQRTQQEDSAVYLCASSPRDRGVNTEAFFGQGTRLTVV.

The chain employs TRBV6-1 and TRBJ1-6; unclear D gene. Trimming cost V 5 bases and J 9 bases, with 14 bases left between them. This CDR3 region has 14 residues. Germline V gene data show CDR1 as MNHNS and CDR2 as SASEGT. CDR3 in amino acids: CASSPDAFGSPLHF. CDR3 nucleotide sequence: TGTGCCAGCAGTCCGGACGCTTTTGGTTCACCCCTCCACTTT.

V gene TRBV6-5 combines with J gene TRBJ2-1, with a possible D match to TRBD1 (5 bases). Germline V gives CDR1 MNHEY, CDR2 SVGAGI. V lost 2 bases, J lost 8 bases, and 19 bases lay in between. The CDR3 consists of 16 residues. The CDR3: CASSYGWTLRMDEQFF. The CDR3 region has the DNA TGTGCCAGCAGTTACGGGTGGACACTTCGTATGGATGAGCAGTTCTTC.

At least ten counts were recorded for this clonotype. The chain is built from TRBV6-2 or TRBV6-3 and TRBJ1-1; a weak D match, TRBD1 (5 bases). Trimming pared 2 bases from V and 0 bases from J, leaving 7 bases between. The germline gives CDR1 MNHEY, CDR2 SVGEGT. CDR3 size: 14 residues. CDR3 bases: TGTGCCAGCAGTTACGGACACCTGAACACTGAAGCTTTCTTT. Its translation: CASSYGHLNTEAFF.

The CDR3 bases are TGCAGCGTTGTGTTTGGGTTCACTGAAGCTTTCTTT. It encodes CSVVFGFTEAFF. This chain links TRBV29-1 with TRBJ1-1; no firm D call. The CDR3 contains 12 residues. Germline V gene lookup returns CDR1 SQVTM and CDR2 ANQGSEA. V was pared by 4 bases and J by 4 bases, with 10 bases between.

This chain joins TRBV6-2 or TRBV6-3 and TRBJ2-5, with a weak D call TRBD2 (5 bases). CDR1 MNHEY and CDR2 SVGEGT come from the germline V gene. The CDR3 spans 15 residues. V lost 0 bases, J lost 1 base, and 9 bases lay in between. The CDR3, as DNA: TGTGCCAGCAGTTACTCGGGAGCCCTCCAAGAGACCCAGTACTTC. The encoded protein is CASSYSGALQETQYF.

The chain carries TRBV6-1 and TRBJ2-5; unclear D gene. Looked up from germline, CDR1 is MNHNS and CDR2 is SASEGT. This CDR3 has 15 amino acids. V was pared by 4 bases and J by 2 bases, with 14 bases between. The CDR3 nucleotides are TGTGCCAGCAGTGCTGTAGGGCAGGCTCAAGAGACCCAGTACTTC. As protein: CASSAVGQAQETQYF.

J is TRBJ1-6 and V is TRBV7-2; the D gene is possibly TRBD1 (5 bases). Trimming removed 3 bases from V and 14 bases from J, with 17 bases in between. CDR1 is SGHTA and CDR2 is FQGNSA in the germline V gene. The CDR3 loop spans 14 amino acids. The CDR3 DNA reads TGTGCCAGCAGCTTTGGGGGGGACCCTATTACCCTCCACTTT. Translated, it gives CASSFGGDPITLHF.

This chain uses TRBV6-2 or TRBV6-3 with TRBJ2-1, with a tentative D call TRBD2 (6 bases). With 6 bases removed from V and 4 bases from J, the gap between germline ends came to 19 bases. The germline gives CDR1 MNHEY, CDR2 SVGEGT. The CDR3 length is 16 residues. The CDR3 coding sequence is TGTGCCAGCAGCCTAGTAGCGGCTAAACGATACAATGAGCAGTTCTTC. It codes for CASSLVAAKRYNEQFF.

The V gene is TRBV6-5, the J gene TRBJ1-4; the D is unclear. Germline V lookup: CDR1 MNHEY, CDR2 SVGAGI. The CDR3 covers 15 residues. Between the trimmed V and J ends, which lost 0 bases and 8 bases, there was a span of 13 bases. The DNA of the CDR3 is TGTGCCAGCAGTTACTCGATCAGAACAACCGAAAAACTGTTTTTT. This sequence encodes CASSYSIRTTEKLFF.

V is TRBV29-1 and J is TRBJ2-1; D call uncertain. Germline V gene lookup returns CDR1 SQVTM and CDR2 ANQGSEA. V was trimmed by 3 bases and J by 0 bases, leaving 6 bases between them. The CDR3 contains 13 residues. CDR3 residues: CSVDPSSYNEQFF. DNA for the CDR3: TGCAGCGTTGACCCGAGCTCCTACAATGAGCAGTTCTTC.

The rearrangement uses TRBV7-9 and TRBJ2-5; maybe TRBD2 (5 bases). Germline CDR1 is SEHNR and CDR2 is FQNEAQ (reference sequence). The CDR3 runs to 14 residues. Trimming removed 5 bases from V and 4 bases from J, with 14 bases in between. The CDR3 loop is CASSPPAEVETQYF. In DNA, the CDR3 is TGTGCCAGCAGCCCGCCCGCGGAGGTAGAGACCCAGTACTTC.

This clonotype showed up many times. This chain links TRBV7-2 with TRBJ2-3; a weak D match, TRBD2 (6 bases). V lost 5 bases and J lost 5, with 17 bases in between. CDR3 length: 15 residues. Germline V gives CDR1 SGHTA, CDR2 FQGNSA. CDR3 in DNA: TGTGCCAGCAGCACGCCTAGCGCTCGGGTAGATACGCAGTATTTT. Translating gives CASSTPSARVDTQYF.

This clonotype was seen many times. This chain links TRBV7-2 with TRBJ2-7; D is undetermined. This CDR3 has 13 residues. From germline, CDR1 is SGHTA and CDR2 FQGNSA. Trimming shortened V by 2 bases and J by 1 base, and 6 bases separated the two germline ends. The CDR3 protein is CASSLRESYEQYF. In DNA form, the CDR3 reads TGTGCCAGCAGCTTAAGAGAGTCCTACGAGCAGTACTTC.

This clonotype showed up many times. The V call is TRBV7-2, the J call TRBJ1-1; weak D call: TRBD1 (6 bases). With 5 bases removed from V and 0 bases from J, the gap between germline ends came to 25 bases. The CDR3 consists of 19 residues. CDR1 SGHTA and CDR2 FQGNSA come from the germline V gene. CDR3 sequence: CASSALGRVGGPMNTEAFF. DNA of the CDR3: TGTGCCAGCAGCGCACTAGGGAGGGTGGGGGGCCCTATGAACACTGAAGCTTTCTTT.

This clonotype occurred a few times. The rearrangement links TRBV6-5 to TRBJ1-1; 7 bases align to TRBD1. In germline, CDR1 is MNHEY, CDR2 SVGAGI. Germline trimming cut 6 bases from V and 1 base from J; bases unmatched to any gene: 17. The CDR3 totals 18 residues. The CDR3 region has the DNA TGTGCCAGCAGACGACGAAACAGGGGCCCGGACGGGAACACTGAAGCTTTCTTT. As protein: CASRRRNRGPDGNTEAFF.

This sequence joins TRBV6-5 and TRBJ1-5; the match to TRBD1 covers 8 bases. From germline, CDR1 is MNHEY and CDR2 SVGAGI. The CDR3 has 13 residues. Losses at the gene ends were 6 bases for V and 6 bases for J; bases not matched to a gene: 4. This CDR3 is CASRRTGTQPQHF. The CDR3 DNA reads as TGTGCCAGCAGGAGGACAGGGACTCAGCCCCAGCATTTT.

The rearrangement links TRBV4-1 to TRBJ1-2; perhaps TRBD1 as D (6 bases). Trimming removed 5 bases from V and 8 bases from J, with 18 bases in between. The germline gives CDR1 MGHRA, CDR2 YSYEKL. This CDR3 region has 14 residues. CDR3 sequence: CASSDEGDRDGYTF. In nucleotides, the CDR3 is TGCGCCAGCAGCGACGAGGGGGACCGTGACGGCTACACCTTC.

The table lists this clonotype with a few counts. V gene TRBV12-3 or TRBV12-4 combines with J gene TRBJ1-5, with a possible D match to TRBD1 (5 bases). V lost 1 base, J lost 15 bases, and 10 bases lay in between. The CDR3 covers 11 residues. The CDR3 DNA is TGTGCCAGCAGTTTAGGGACATTCCGGCATTTT. This codes for CASSLGTFRHF.